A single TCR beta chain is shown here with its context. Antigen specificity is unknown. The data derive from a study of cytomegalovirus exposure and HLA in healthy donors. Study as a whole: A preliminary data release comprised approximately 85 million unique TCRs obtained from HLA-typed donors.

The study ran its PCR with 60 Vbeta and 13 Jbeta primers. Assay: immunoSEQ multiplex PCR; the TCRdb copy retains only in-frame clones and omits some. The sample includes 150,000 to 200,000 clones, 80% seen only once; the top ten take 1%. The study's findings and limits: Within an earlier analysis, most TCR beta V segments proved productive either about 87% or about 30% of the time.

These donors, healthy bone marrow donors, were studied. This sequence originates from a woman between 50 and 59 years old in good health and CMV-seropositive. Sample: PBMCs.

The CDR3 sequence: CASSQEEAPDQPQHF. DNA of the CDR3: TGTGCCAGCAGCCAAGAAGAGGCACCCGATCAGCCCCAGCATTTT. The chain joins TRBV4-2 to TRBJ1-5; D is undetermined. Germline CDR1 LGHNA, CDR2 YNFKEQ. The CDR3 consists of 15 residues. Trimming took off 0 bases at V and 5 bases at J, with 11 bases between the two ends.